This T cell receptor (beta chain) was sequenced during a study of T-cell memory formation after mild COVID-19. About the research overall: Most TCR clusters belonged to a single donor.

The V gene lost 0 bases and the J gene lost 2 bases, with 10 bases spanning the gap. CDR1 and CDR2 from the germline V gene are SGHRS and YFSETQ. The CDR3 spans 15 residues. In its sample, this clonotype was seen a few times. TCRdb ran MiXCR on the 5' RACE reads and lists one entry per CDR3 protein. Of 250,000 to 350,000 distinct CDR3 sequences in the sample, roughly 19% are singletons; the top ten hold over 20%. The receptor's source is a man aged 18 to 29 who had mild COVID-19 (a few samples of this study predate the infection). Cell type and time point are not known. Sequenced sample: PBMCs or a T cell subset sorted from them (not recorded which). V usage is TRBV5-1 and J usage is TRBJ2-3, with D possibly matching TRBD1 (6 bases). CDR3 amino acids: CASSLGQEHTDTQYF. CDR3 nucleotides: TGCGCCAGCAGCTTGGGACAGGAACACACAGATACGCAGTATTTT.